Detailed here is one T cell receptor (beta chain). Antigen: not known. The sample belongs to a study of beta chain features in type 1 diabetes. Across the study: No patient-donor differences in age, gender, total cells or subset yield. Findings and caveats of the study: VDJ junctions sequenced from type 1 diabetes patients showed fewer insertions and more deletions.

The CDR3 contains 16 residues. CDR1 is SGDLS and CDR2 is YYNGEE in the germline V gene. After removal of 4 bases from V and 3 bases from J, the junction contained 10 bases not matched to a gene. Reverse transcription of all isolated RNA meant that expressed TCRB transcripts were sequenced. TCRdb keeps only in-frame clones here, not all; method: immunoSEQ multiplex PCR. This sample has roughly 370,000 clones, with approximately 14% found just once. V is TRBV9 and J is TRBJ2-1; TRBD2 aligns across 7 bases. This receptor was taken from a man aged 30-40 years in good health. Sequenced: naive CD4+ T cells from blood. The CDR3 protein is CASSNGERGVYNEQFF. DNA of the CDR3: TGTGCCAGCAGCAACGGCGAGCGGGGAGTCTACAATGAGCAGTTCTTC.